One sample yielded the 30 T cell receptor beta chains listed below, sequenced in a study of cytomegalovirus exposure and HLA in healthy donors. Use of 60 Vbeta and 13 Jbeta primers characterized the PCR. TCRdb keeps only in-frame clones here, not all; method: immunoSEQ multiplex PCR. The profile covers approximately 150,000 clones, with 70% to 85% appearing a single time and 1.8% taken by the ten largest. The sample consisted of PBMCs. Source of these receptors: a man aged 40-49 years in good health and CMV-seronegative.

The chain recombines TRBV4-2 with TRBJ2-3, with 9 positions matching TRBD2. CDR1 and CDR2 from the germline V gene are LGHNA and YNFKEQ. The CDR3 spans 17 residues. V shed 0 bases and J 2 bases; nucleotides not matched to a gene: 6. CDR3: CASSQDPAGGTTDTQYF. CDR3 in DNA: TGTGCCAGCAGCCAAGATCCAGCGGGGGGTACCACAGATACGCAGTATTTT.

With regard to this clone: A junction boundary mismatches the germline segment, possibly from a read error. The rearrangement joins TRBV5-1 to TRBJ2-7; the D gene is possibly TRBD1 (6 bases). This CDR3 has 13 residues. Germline loops: CDR1 SGHRS, CDR2 YFSETQ. CDR3 in DNA: TGCGCCAGCAGGGTGGACAGAGGGGACCCCCGAGGGTTC. Translation: CASRVDRGDPRGF.

This chain joins TRBV10-3 and TRBJ1-1; D call uncertain. V was pared by 10 bases and J by 5 bases, with 26 bases between. Germline V gene sequence: CDR1 ENHRY, CDR2 SYGVKD. The CDR3 loop spans 16 amino acids. DNA of the CDR3: TGTGCCACCACCACTACGTTAAGAAACACCGGAACTGAAGCTTTCTTT. Translating gives CATTTTLRNTGTEAFF.

This chain connects TRBV7-8 to TRBJ2-1; D unclear. This CDR3 has 15 amino acids. Per germline, CDR1 SGHVS and CDR2 FQNEAQ. The ends were cut back, 3 bases at V and 4 bases at J, with 13 bases in the middle. The DNA for the CDR3 is TGTGCCAGCAGCTTCAACGAACAAAATTACAATGAGCAGTTCTTC. It yields the protein CASSFNEQNYNEQFF.

The chain links TRBV7-2 to TRBJ2-7, with 9 bases aligning to TRBD1. The J segment lost 3 bases and the V segment lost 4 bases, leaving 4 bases of the junction unmatched. The CDR3 runs 14 residues. Germline V CDR1 and CDR2: SGHTA, FQGNSA. CDR3 sequence (DNA): TGTGCCAGCAGCTCGACAGGGGGGGACTACGAGCAGTACTTC. Its translation: CASSSTGGDYEQYF.

The V gene is TRBV4-2, the J gene TRBJ2-3, with D perhaps TRBD2 (5 bases). The CDR3 covers 17 residues. Germline V gives CDR1 LGHNA, CDR2 YNFKEQ. Trimming removed 4 bases from V and 4 bases from J, with 21 bases in between. The CDR3 sequence is CASSPLPLEGPADTQYF. The DNA of the CDR3 is TGTGCCAGCAGCCCCCTCCCTCTTGAGGGCCCCGCAGATACGCAGTATTTT.

The chain carries TRBV27 and TRBJ2-7; weak D call: TRBD2 (5 bases). CDR1 and CDR2 (germline): MNHEY, SMNVEV (reference sequence). This CDR3 is built from 15 residues. Trimming took 4 bases from V and 3 from J, leaving 16 bases between them. The CDR3: CASSWVSGGFYEQYF. The CDR3 DNA reads TGTGCCAGCAGTTGGGTCAGTGGAGGATTCTACGAGCAGTACTTC.

Only a few counts were recorded for this clone. V usage is TRBV11-3 and J usage is TRBJ2-1; 8 bases are shared with TRBD2. The length of the CDR3 is 15 residues. V shed 4 bases and J 7 bases; nucleotides not matched to a gene: 9. The germline V gene encodes CDR1 SGHNT and CDR2 YENEEA. In DNA, the CDR3 is TGTGCCAGCAGCTCCGTGACGGGAGGGCCTAATGAGCAGTTCTTC. Its translation: CASSSVTGGPNEQFF.

The chain joins TRBV9 to TRBJ2-7, with 8 bases matching TRBD1. The CDR3 is made up of 14 amino acids. After removal of 4 bases from V and 3 bases from J, the junction contained 6 bases not matched to a gene. Germline assignment: CDR1 SGDLS and CDR2 YYNGEE. For the CDR3, the DNA is TGTGCCAGCAGCAAGGACAGGGAGATCTACGAGCAGTACTTC. It encodes CASSKDREIYEQYF.

This clone was detected only a few times. The gene calls are TRBV5-4 and TRBJ2-7, with 11 bases identical to TRBD2. The V gene end was trimmed by 1 base and the J gene end by 1 base; junction bases not matched to a gene: 1. The CDR3 runs to 15 residues. Germline CDR1 and CDR2: SGHNT and YYREEE (reference sequence). CDR3 amino acids: CASSLTSGGSYEQYF. DNA for the CDR3: TGTGCCAGCAGCTTGACTAGCGGGGGATCCTACGAGCAGTACTTC.

The chain uses TRBV7-3 and TRBJ2-3; D call uncertain. Deletions cut 3 bases from V and 0 bases from J, with 4 bases between. This CDR3 contains 13 residues. Germline V gene lookup returns CDR1 SGHTA and CDR2 FQGTGA. CDR3 bases: TGTGCCAGCAGCTTCCAGAGCACAGATACGCAGTATTTT. It encodes CASSFQSTDTQYF.

The V call is TRBV28, the J call TRBJ1-3, with D perhaps matching TRBD1 (6 bases). V shed 6 bases and J shed 4 bases, with 16 bases lying between them. Germline CDR1 MDHEN, CDR2 SYDVKM. The CDR3 loop spans 15 amino acids. CDR3 bases: TGTGCCAGCAGCCCTAACGGGGGGGCAGGAAACACCATATATTTT. Protein product: CASSPNGGAGNTIYF.

J is TRBJ2-7 and V is TRBV6-1, with 8 bases aligning to TRBD1. Trimming took 7 bases from V and 3 from J; bases not matched to a gene: 11. The CDR3 consists of 15 residues. Looked up from germline, CDR1 is MNHNS and CDR2 is SASEGT. CDR3 region: CASNAGQAILYEQYF. In nucleotides, the CDR3 is TGTGCCAGCAACGCGGGACAGGCGATTCTCTACGAGCAGTACTTC.

The gene calls are TRBV5-1 and TRBJ2-3, with a weak D call TRBD1 (5 bases). The CDR3 runs to 14 residues. Trimming shortened V by 4 bases and J by 2 bases, and 11 bases separated the two germline ends. CDR1 is SGHRS, CDR2 YFSETQ, per germline. This CDR3 reads CASSLNRPTDTQYF. The CDR3 DNA reads as TGCGCCAGCAGCCTTAACAGGCCCACAGATACGCAGTATTTT.

The chain employs TRBV6-6 and TRBJ1-5; D unclear. Germline V gene sequence: CDR1 MNHNY, CDR2 SVGAGI (reference sequence). V lost 6 bases to trimming and J lost 0 bases, with 12 bases between them. There are 15 residues in the CDR3. This CDR3 is CASSHEADSNQPQHF. The CDR3 DNA sequence: TGTGCCAGCAGCCATGAGGCCGATAGCAATCAGCCCCAGCATTTT.

V is TRBV7-9 and J is TRBJ2-3; TRBD2 aligns across 11 bases. Germline V gene lookup returns CDR1 SEHNR and CDR2 FQNEAQ (reference sequence). CDR3 length equals 12 residues. Trimming cost V 10 bases and J 6 bases; bases outside gene matches: 3. CDR3 DNA sequence: TGTGCCATACCTAGCGGGGGGGATACGCAGTATTTT. Its protein product is CAIPSGGDTQYF.

The chain recombines TRBV19 with TRBJ2-7; 8 nucleotides align to TRBD1. V lost 3 bases to trimming and J lost 2 bases; unmatched junction nucleotides: 12. The CDR3 is made up of 17 amino acids. Germline V gene lookup returns CDR1 LNHDA and CDR2 SQIVND (reference sequence). CDR3 sequence: CASSIFPPGQDPYEQYF. The CDR3 DNA reads as TGTGCCAGTAGTATTTTTCCCCCGGGACAGGATCCCTACGAGCAGTACTTC.

On this clone itself: The junction departs from the called germline gene at one end, perhaps through a read error. J is TRBJ2-6 and V is TRBV7-9; possibly TRBD1 for D (5 bases). CDR1 is SEHNR and CDR2 is FQNEAQ in the germline V gene (reference sequence). The CDR3 consists of 14 residues. CDR3 sequence (DNA): TGTGCCAGCAGCTTCAACTCTGGGGCCAACGGCCTGACTTTT. Encoded protein: CASSFNSGANGLTF.

DNA of the CDR3: TGTGCCAGCAGCAATTTAAATTCACCCCTCCACTTT. It translates to CASSNLNSPLHF. V is TRBV7-2 and J is TRBJ1-6; D uncertain. The CDR3 consists of 12 residues. Germline lookup yields CDR1 SGHTA and CDR2 FQGNSA. Trimming took 5 bases from V and 7 from J, leaving 6 bases between them.

The chain combines TRBV4-2 with TRBJ2-1, with TRBD2 identical over 11 bases. CDR3 length: 17 amino acids. The germline V gene has CDR1 LGHNA and CDR2 YNFKEQ. J was trimmed by 3 bases and V by 2 bases; bases with no gene match: 6. Here the CDR3 DNA reads TGTGCCAGCAGCCAATTTCCGGGACTAGCGGACTACAATGAGCAGTTCTTC. Its translation is CASSQFPGLADYNEQFF.

The genes are TRBV7-9 and TRBJ2-2; 15 bases match TRBD2. Germline V lookup: CDR1 SEHNR, CDR2 FQNEAQ (reference sequence). The junction had 1 base not matched to a gene; V was cut back by 3 bases and J by 5 bases. The CDR3 length is 16 residues. The CDR3 DNA follows: TGTGCCAGCAGCTTGGGACTAGCGGGAGGAACCGGGGAGCTGTTTTTT. This translates into CASSLGLAGGTGELFF.

The chain has TRBV28 and TRBJ2-3, with a weak D call TRBD2 (5 bases). V gave up 4 bases and J gave up 6 bases, with 17 bases separating them. Germline values: CDR1 MDHEN, CDR2 SYDVKM. This CDR3 contains 15 residues. The CDR3 is CASSSHTRLYDTQYF. The CDR3 bases are TGTGCCAGCAGTTCTCACACTAGATTATACGATACGCAGTATTTT.

The chain carries TRBV29-1 and TRBJ2-5; maybe TRBD2 (6 bases). CDR3 length: 14 amino acids. V gave up 5 bases and J gave up 3 bases, with 16 bases separating them. Germline CDR1 reads SQVTM; CDR2 reads ANQGSEA. The CDR3 here is CSVPTTRVEETQYF. The CDR3 DNA follows: TGCAGCGTTCCGACGACTAGGGTAGAAGAGACCCAGTACTTC.

V and J are TRBV11-2 and TRBJ2-5; 7 bases are a match to TRBD2. The J call could be wrong; TRBJ2-7 is a better fit for the DNA end. Germline values: CDR1 SGHAT, CDR2 FQNNGV. CDR3 size: 13 residues. The CDR3 here is CASSLGGGYEQYF. In DNA, the CDR3 is TGTGCCAGCAGCTTAGGGGGGGGCTACGAGCAGTACTTC.

The CDR3 here is CAPQGGEDTEAFF. The DNA of the CDR3 is TGTGCCCCTCAGGGAGGGGAGGACACTGAAGCTTTCTTT. The chain recombines TRBV27 with TRBJ1-1; D may be TRBD1 (5 bases). Trimming stripped 11 bases from V and 3 bases from J, with 16 bases between. The CDR3 is made up of 13 amino acids. The germline V gene encodes CDR1 MNHEY and CDR2 SMNVEV (reference sequence).

This sequence joins TRBV30 and TRBJ2-7, with a possible D match to TRBD2 (6 bases). The ends were cut back, 4 bases at V and 2 bases at J, with 15 bases in the middle. Germline lookup yields CDR1 GTSNPN and CDR2 SVGIG (reference sequence). This CDR3 is built from 14 residues. The CDR3 DNA sequence: TGTGCCTGGACCGATGGACTACCCCCCTACGAGCAGTACTTC. It encodes CAWTDGLPPYEQYF.

This clone has just a few counts. This chain connects TRBV15 to TRBJ2-5; 13 nucleotides match TRBD2. The V and J ends lost 2 bases and 4 bases, in that order; junction bases with no gene match: 4. CDR1 and CDR2 (germline): LNHNV, YYDKDF (reference sequence). The CDR3 runs to 16 residues. The CDR3 nucleotides read TGTGCCACCAGCAGACGGACTAGCGGGAGCTCAGAGACCCAGTACTTC. Protein sequence: CATSRRTSGSSETQYF.

The chain employs TRBV10-2 and TRBJ2-3, with TRBD2 matching 10 bases. The V segment lost 6 bases and the J segment 1 base; nucleotides outside the gene matches: 10. The CDR3 extends over 17 amino acids. Germline values: CDR1 WSHSY, CDR2 SAAADI. The CDR3: CASRVAGGSRGTDTQYF. The CDR3 bases are TGCGCCAGCAGGGTAGCGGGAGGTTCGAGGGGCACAGATACGCAGTATTTT.

CDR3 nucleotide sequence: TGTGCCAGCAGCGCGCGCGGTCTTCCCTACGAGCAGTACTTC. It yields the protein CASSARGLPYEQYF. The rearrangement uses TRBV7-9 and TRBJ2-7; unclear D gene. V was clipped by 5 bases and J by 2 bases, with 13 bases between them. Germline loops: CDR1 SEHNR, CDR2 FQNEAQ (reference sequence). The CDR3 extends over 14 amino acids.

The chain has TRBV4-2 and TRBJ2-2; the match to TRBD2 covers 7 bases. Germline values: CDR1 LGHNA, CDR2 YNFKEQ. V gave up 4 bases and J gave up 0 bases; unmatched junction bases: 8. This CDR3 is 17 amino acids long. CDR3 region: CASSPRLAEANTGELFF. As DNA, the CDR3 is TGTGCCAGCAGCCCCCGACTAGCCGAAGCGAACACCGGGGAGCTGTTTTTT.